This TCR beta chain was identified in a study of T cell responses to AZD1222 COVID-19 vaccine. Study at large: Doses given second, at about 4 or about 12 weeks, were pooled.

Broader study findings: Variant regions that are unmutated are reportedly the target of nearly half of spike-specific TCRs. Without day 14 samples, only post-peak T cell repertoires were studied. Clonal diversity may have been underestimated in mostly white British donors.

Using immunoSEQ multiplex PCR, the repertoire was profiled, and TCRdb retains in-frame clones only, with some absent. This sample has 150,000 or so clones, with around 90% found just once. Regarding this clone: Its target is unknown.

Unmatched junction bases numbered 12, after V lost 6 bases and J lost 9 bases. The germline V gene has CDR1 SNHLY and CDR2 FYNNEI. The length of the CDR3 is 14 residues. The source of this sequence is an adult in good health. Sequencing was performed on peripheral blood, taken on day 0 of AZD1222 vaccination. The chain uses TRBV2 and TRBJ1-1, with 8 bases aligning to TRBD1. Here the CDR3 DNA reads TGTGCCAGCAGGGACTATACAGGGGGGGGAAAAGCTTTCTTT. Protein sequence: CASRDYTGGGKAFF.